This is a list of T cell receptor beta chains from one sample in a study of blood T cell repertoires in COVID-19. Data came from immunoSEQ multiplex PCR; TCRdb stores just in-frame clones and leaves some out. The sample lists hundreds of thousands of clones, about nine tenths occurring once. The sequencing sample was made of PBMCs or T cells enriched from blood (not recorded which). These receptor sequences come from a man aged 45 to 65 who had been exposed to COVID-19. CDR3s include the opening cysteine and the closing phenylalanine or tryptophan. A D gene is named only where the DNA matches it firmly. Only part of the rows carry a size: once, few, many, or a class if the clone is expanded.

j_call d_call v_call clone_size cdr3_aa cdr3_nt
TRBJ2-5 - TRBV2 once CASLGAEQETQYF TGTGCCAGCCTAGGCGCGGAACAAGAGACCCAGTACTTC
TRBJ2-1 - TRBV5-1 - CASSLVGAVTGNEQFF TGCGCCAGCAGCTTGGTGGGGGCCGTCACGGGCAATGAGCAGTTCTTC
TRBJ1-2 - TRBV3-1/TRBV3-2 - CASSQDGGEDGYTF TGTGCCAGCAGCCAAGATGGGGGGGAGGATGGCTACACCTTC
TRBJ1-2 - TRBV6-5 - CASSYLGARYGYTF TGTGCCAGCAGTTATTTGGGGGCTAGGTATGGCTACACCTTC
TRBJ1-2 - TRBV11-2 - CASSSRLLRVGYGYTF TGTGCCAGCAGCTCGAGGTTACTCAGGGTCGGATATGGCTACACCTTC
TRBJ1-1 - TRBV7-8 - CASSSRGKGGLGGEAFF TGTGCCAGCAGCTCTAGGGGAAAGGGAGGGCTTGGTGGTGAAGCTTTCTTT
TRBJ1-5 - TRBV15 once CATSGQAHQPQHF TGTGCCACCAGCGGTCAGGCCCACCAGCCCCAGCATTTT
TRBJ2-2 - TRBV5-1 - CASSFPSAGELFF TGCGCCAGCAGCTTCCCCAGCGCAGGGGAGCTGTTTTTT
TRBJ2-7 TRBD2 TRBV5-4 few CASSREVGPEGRQYF TGTGCCAGCAGCCGGGAGGTCGGACCTGAAGGTAGGCAGTACTTC
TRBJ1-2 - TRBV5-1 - CASSLTPENYYGYTF TGCGCCAGCAGCTTGACGCCAGAAAATTACTATGGCTACACCTTC
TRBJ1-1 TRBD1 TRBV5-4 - CASSNRGQAMNTEAFF TGTGCCAGCAGTAATCGTGGACAGGCAATGAACACTGAAGCTTTCTTT
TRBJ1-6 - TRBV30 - CAWSPWGGTNSPLHF TGTGCCTGGAGTCCTTGGGGCGGGACCAATTCACCCCTCCACTTT
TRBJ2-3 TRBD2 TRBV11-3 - CASSLAPRAGGWRDTQYF TGTGCCAGCAGCTTAGCCCCTAGGGCGGGAGGGTGGCGAGATACGCAGTATTTT
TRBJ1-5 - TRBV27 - CASSLVGGGQPQHF TGTGCCAGCAGTTTGGTTGGGGGCGGCCAGCCCCAGCATTTT
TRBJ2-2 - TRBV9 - CASSSGHLGAGELFF TGTGCCAGCAGCTCGGGACACCTCGGGGCCGGGGAGCTGTTTTTT
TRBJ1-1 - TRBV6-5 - CASSPFIIDRSEAFF TGTGCCAGCAGCCCATTTATTATAGACAGGTCTGAAGCTTTCTTT
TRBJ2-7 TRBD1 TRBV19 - CASSGTTGVPYEQYF TGTGCCAGTAGTGGAACGACAGGGGTACCCTACGAGCAGTACTTC
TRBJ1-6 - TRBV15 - CATSRNVQVVSPLHF TGTGCCACCAGCAGAAATGTGCAGGTTGTTTCACCCCTCCACTTT
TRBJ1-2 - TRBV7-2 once CASSLSGNNGYTF TGTGCCAGCAGCTTATCAGGGAATAATGGCTACACCTTC
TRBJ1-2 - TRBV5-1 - CASSLGAQGLYYGYTF TGCGCCAGCAGCTTGGGGGCCCAGGGCCTCTACTATGGCTACACCTTC
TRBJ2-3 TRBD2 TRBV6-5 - CASRQTRGADTQYF TGTGCCAGCAGACAAACACGGGGGGCAGATACGCAGTATTTT
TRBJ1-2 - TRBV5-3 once CARSTQWGLEFCAYGYTF TGTGCCAGAAGTACGCAATGGGGACTGGAGTTTTGCGCCTATGGCTACACCTTC
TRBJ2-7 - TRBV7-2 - CASSLVSGGLREQYF TGTGCCAGCAGCTTAGTATCGGGGGGCCTTAGGGAGCAGTACTTC
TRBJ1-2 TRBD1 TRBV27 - CASSNRQGGYGYTF TGTGCCAGCAGTAACCGACAGGGCGGCTATGGCTACACCTTC
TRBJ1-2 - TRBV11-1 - CASSLMGGHGYTF TGTGCCAGCAGCCTTATGGGGGGGCATGGCTACACCTTC
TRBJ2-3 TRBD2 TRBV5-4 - CASSLARRGGGDTQYF TGTGCCAGCAGCTTGGCCCGGCGGGGGGGTGGAGATACGCAGTATTTT
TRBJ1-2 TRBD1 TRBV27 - CASSQSGTGGGYTF TGTGCCAGCAGTCAATCCGGGACAGGGGGTGGCTACACCTTC
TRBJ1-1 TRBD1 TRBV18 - CASSPSTGGKGEAFF TGTGCCAGCTCACCATCTACAGGGGGCAAAGGTGAAGCTTTCTTT
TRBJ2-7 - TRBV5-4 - CASSAPGSYEQYF TGTGCCAGCAGCGCCCCGGGGTCCTACGAGCAGTACTTC
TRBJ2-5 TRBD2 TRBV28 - CASSFGLAGGETQYF TGTGCCAGCAGTTTCGGACTAGCGGGAGGCGAGACCCAGTACTTC
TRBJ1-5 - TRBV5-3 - CARGGQPQHF TGTGCCAGGGGGGGTCAGCCCCAGCATTTT
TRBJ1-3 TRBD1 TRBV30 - CAHSGQGSGNTIYF TGTGCCCACTCGGGACAGGGCTCCGGAAACACCATATATTTT
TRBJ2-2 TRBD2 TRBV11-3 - CASSFGAGGGTGELFF TGTGCCAGCAGCTTTGGGGCGGGAGGTGGAACCGGGGAGCTGTTTTTT